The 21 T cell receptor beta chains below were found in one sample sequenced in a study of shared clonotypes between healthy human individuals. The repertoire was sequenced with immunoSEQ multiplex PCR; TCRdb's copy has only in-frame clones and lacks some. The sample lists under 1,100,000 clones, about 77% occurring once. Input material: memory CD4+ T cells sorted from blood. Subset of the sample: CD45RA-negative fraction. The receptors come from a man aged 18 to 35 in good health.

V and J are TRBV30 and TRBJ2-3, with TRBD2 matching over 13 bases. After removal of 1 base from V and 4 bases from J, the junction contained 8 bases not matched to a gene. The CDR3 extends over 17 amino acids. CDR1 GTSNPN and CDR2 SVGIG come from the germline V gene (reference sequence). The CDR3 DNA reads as TGTGCCTGGAGTGCCCGGCGGACTAGCGGGAGTCCAGATACGCAGTATTTT. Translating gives CAWSARRTSGSPDTQYF.

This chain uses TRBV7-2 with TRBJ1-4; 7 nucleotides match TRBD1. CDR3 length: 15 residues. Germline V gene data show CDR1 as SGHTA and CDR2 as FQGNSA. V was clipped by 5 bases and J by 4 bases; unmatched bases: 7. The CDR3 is CASSKSTGVNEKLFF. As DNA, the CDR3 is TGTGCCAGCAGCAAAAGCACAGGGGTTAATGAAAAACTGTTTTTT.

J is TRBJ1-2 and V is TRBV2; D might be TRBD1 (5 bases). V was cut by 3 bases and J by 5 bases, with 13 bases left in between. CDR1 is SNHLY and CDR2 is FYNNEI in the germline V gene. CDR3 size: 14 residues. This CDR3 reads CASSDRVYGYGYTF. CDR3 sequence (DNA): TGTGCCAGCAGTGACAGGGTTTATGGGTATGGCTACACCTTC.

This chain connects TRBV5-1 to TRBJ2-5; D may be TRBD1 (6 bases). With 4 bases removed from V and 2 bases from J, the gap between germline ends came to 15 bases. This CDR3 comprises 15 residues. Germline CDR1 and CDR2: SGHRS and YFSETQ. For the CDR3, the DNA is TGCGCCAGCAGCCGATTGGGGGCGGCACAAGAGACCCAGTACTTC. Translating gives CASSRLGAAQETQYF.

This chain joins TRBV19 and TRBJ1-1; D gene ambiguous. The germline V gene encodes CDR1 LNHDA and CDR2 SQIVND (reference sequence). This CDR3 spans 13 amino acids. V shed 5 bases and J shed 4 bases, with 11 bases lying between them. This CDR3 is CASSPGPFTEAFF. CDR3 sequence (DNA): TGTGCCAGTAGTCCTGGACCGTTCACTGAAGCTTTCTTT.

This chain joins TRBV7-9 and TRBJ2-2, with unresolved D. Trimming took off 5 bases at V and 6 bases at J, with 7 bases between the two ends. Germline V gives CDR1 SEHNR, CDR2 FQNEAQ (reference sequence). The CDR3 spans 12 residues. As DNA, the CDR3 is TGTGCCAGCAGCCCCCTGGCCGGGGAGCTGTTTTTT. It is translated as CASSPLAGELFF.

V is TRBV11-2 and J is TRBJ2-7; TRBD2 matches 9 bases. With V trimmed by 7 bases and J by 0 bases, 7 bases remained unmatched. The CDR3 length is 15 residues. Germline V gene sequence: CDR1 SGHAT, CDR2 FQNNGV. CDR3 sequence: CASTLGRGGSYEQYF. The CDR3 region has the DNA TGTGCCAGCACCCTGGGGCGGGGGGGCTCCTACGAGCAGTACTTC.

CDR3 in amino acids: CASRGTGYMNTEAFF. The CDR3 DNA follows: TGTGCCAGCAGGGGGACAGGTTATATGAACACTGAAGCTTTCTTT. The V gene is TRBV5-6, the J gene TRBJ1-1; 8 nucleotides align to TRBD1. The CDR3 contains 15 residues. Germline-derived CDR1 and CDR2 are SGHDT and YYEEEE. Trimming took 5 bases from V and 0 from J; bases not matched to a gene: 6.

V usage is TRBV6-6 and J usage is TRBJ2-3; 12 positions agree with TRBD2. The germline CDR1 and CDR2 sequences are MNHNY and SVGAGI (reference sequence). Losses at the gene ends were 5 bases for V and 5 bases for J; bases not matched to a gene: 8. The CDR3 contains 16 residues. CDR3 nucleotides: TGTGCCAGCAGTCTCCCTAGCGGGGGGGGAGTAGATACGCAGTATTTT. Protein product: CASSLPSGGGVDTQYF.

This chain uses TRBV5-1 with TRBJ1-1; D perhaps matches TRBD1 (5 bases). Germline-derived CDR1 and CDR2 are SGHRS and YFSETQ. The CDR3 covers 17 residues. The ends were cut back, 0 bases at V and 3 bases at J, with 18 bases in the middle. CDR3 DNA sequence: TGCGCCAGCAGCTTGGCCCCTTTTTGGGACGCGGACACTGAAGCTTTCTTT. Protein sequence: CASSLAPFWDADTEAFF.

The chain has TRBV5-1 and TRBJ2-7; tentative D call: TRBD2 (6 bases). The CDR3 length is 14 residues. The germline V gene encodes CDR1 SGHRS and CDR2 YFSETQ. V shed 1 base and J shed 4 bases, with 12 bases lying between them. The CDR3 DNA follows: TGCGCCAGCAGCTTGACTAGTGGGAGGTACGAGCAGTACTTC. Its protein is CASSLTSGRYEQYF.

CDR3 bases: TGTGCCATCCAGACTAGCACCGGGGAGCTGTTTTTT. This encodes CAIQTSTGELFF. V and J are TRBV11-3 and TRBJ2-2; TRBD2 might be the D (6 bases). CDR1 is SGHNT, CDR2 YENEEA, per germline. This CDR3 is built from 12 residues. V lost 10 bases to trimming and J lost 4 bases, with 10 bases between them.

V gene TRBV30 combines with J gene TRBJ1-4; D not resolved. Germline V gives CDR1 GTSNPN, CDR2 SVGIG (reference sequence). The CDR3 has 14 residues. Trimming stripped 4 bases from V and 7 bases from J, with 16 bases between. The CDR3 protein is CAWTPRVAGEKLFF. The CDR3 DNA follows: TGTGCCTGGACCCCCCGGGTGGCCGGTGAAAAACTGTTTTTT.

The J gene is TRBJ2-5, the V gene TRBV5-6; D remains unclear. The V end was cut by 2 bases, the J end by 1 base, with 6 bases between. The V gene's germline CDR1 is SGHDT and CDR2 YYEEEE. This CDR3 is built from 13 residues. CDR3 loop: CASSFETQETQYF. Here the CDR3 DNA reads TGTGCCAGCAGCTTTGAGACCCAAGAGACCCAGTACTTC.

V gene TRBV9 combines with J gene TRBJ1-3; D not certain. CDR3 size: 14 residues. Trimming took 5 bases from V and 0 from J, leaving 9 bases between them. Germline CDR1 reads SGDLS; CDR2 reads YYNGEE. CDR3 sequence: CASRRASSGNTIYF. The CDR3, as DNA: TGTGCCAGCAGGCGCGCGTCCTCTGGAAACACCATATATTTT. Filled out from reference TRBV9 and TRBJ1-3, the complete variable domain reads DSGVTQTPKHLITATGQRVTLRCSPRSGDLSVYWYQQSLDQGLQFLIQYYNGEERAKGNILERFSAQQFPDLHSELNLSSLELGDSALYFCASRRASSGNTIYFGEGSWLTVV.

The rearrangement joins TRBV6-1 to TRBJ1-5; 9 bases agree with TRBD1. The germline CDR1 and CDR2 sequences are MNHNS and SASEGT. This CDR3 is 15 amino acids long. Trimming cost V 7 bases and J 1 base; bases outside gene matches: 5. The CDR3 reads CASIRDRESNQPQHF. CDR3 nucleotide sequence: TGTGCCAGCATTCGGGACAGGGAAAGCAATCAGCCCCAGCATTTT.

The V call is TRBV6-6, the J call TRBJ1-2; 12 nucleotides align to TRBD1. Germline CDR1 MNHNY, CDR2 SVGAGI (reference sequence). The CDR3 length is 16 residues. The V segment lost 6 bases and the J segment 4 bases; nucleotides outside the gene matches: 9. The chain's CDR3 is CASSPGTGGGSYGYTF. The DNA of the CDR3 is TGTGCCAGCAGCCCCGGGACAGGGGGCGGTAGCTATGGCTACACCTTC.

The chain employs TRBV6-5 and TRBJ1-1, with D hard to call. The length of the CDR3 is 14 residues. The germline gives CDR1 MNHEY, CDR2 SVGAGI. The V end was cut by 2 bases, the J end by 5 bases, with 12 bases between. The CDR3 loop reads CASSYPQGSTEAFF. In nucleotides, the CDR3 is TGTGCCAGCAGTTACCCTCAAGGGAGTACTGAAGCTTTCTTT.

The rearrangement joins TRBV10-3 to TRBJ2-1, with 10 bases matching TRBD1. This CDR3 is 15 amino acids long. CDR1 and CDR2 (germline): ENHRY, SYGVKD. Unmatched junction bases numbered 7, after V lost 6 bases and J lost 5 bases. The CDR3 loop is CAISQDRGPHNEQFF. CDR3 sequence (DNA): TGTGCCATCAGCCAAGACAGGGGGCCACACAATGAGCAGTTCTTC.

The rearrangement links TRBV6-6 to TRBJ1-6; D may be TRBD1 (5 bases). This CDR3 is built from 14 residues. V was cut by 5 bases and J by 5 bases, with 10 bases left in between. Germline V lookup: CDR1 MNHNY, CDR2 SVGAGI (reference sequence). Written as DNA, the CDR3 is TGTGCCAGCAGTCGGGGCTCGGATAATTCACCCCTCCACTTT. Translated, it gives CASSRGSDNSPLHF.

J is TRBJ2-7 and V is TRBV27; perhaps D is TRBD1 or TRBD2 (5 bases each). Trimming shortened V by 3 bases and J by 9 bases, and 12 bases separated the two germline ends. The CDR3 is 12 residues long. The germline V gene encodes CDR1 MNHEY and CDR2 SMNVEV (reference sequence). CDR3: CASSFGGAPQYF. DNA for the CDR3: TGTGCCAGCAGTTTTGGGGGAGCACCGCAGTACTTC.